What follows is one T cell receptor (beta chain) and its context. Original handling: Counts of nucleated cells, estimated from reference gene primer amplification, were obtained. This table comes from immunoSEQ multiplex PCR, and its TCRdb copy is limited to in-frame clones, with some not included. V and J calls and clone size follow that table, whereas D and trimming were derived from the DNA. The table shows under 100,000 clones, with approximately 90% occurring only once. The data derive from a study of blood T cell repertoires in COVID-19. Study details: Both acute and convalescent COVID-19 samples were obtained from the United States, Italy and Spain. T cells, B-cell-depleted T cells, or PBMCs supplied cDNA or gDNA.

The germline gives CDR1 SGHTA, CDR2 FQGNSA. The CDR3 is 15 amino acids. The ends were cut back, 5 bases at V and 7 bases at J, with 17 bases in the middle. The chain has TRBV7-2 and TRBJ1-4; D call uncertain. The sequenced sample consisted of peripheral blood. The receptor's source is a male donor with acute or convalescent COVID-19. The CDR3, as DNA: TGTGCCAGCAGCCAAGGACTAATTGAGATTGAAAAACTGTTTTTT. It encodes CASSQGLIEIEKLFF.